These 24 T cell receptor beta chains came from one sample sequenced in a study of shared clonotypes between healthy human individuals. The naive CD8 fraction comprised CD45RO-negative cells positively selected for CCR7 and excluded terminally differentiated effector memory CD45RA+ cells. Here immunoSEQ multiplex PCR was the method, and the copy in TCRdb shows in-frame clones only, minus some. Of millions of clones listed, roughly 91% are singletons. Sequencing was performed on naive CD8+ T cells from PBMCs. These receptors were taken from a man younger than 35 in good health. Some clones in this sample may be carry-over from other donors' samples.

This clone has a single count. The genes are TRBV6-5 and TRBJ1-1, with D possibly TRBD1 on 5 matching bases. The germline gives CDR1 MNHEY, CDR2 SVGAGI. The CDR3 is made up of 15 amino acids. Trimming removed 0 bases at V and 5 bases at J, with 13 bases between. The CDR3 sequence is CASSYSFVGETEAFF. The CDR3 region has the DNA TGTGCCAGCAGTTACTCGTTCGTGGGGGAGACTGAAGCTTTCTTT.

This sequence joins TRBV19 and TRBJ1-2, with a weak D call TRBD1 (5 bases). CDR3 length: 14 amino acids. Trimming took 5 bases from V and 1 from J, leaving 11 bases between them. Germline lookup yields CDR1 LNHDA and CDR2 SQIVND (reference sequence). CDR3 protein: CASSPQQVNYGYTF. In nucleotides, the CDR3 is TGTGCCAGTAGTCCCCAACAGGTTAACTATGGCTACACCTTC.

To note about this clone: The sample carries other DNA sequences with the same CDR3. The chain couples TRBV9 to TRBJ2-7, with TRBD2 identical over 11 bases. The V gene end was trimmed by 4 bases and the J gene end by 1 base; junction bases not matched to a gene: 4. From germline, CDR1 is SGDLS and CDR2 YYNGEE. The CDR3 spans 15 residues. CDR3 nucleotides: TGTGCCAGCAGCCCTGGGACTAGCGGATCCTACGAGCAGTACTTC. Amino acids: CASSPGTSGSYEQYF.

The chain carries TRBV9 and TRBJ2-1, with D unresolved. This CDR3 comprises 13 residues. Per the germline V gene, CDR1 is SGDLS and CDR2 is YYNGEE. The V end was cut by 4 bases, the J end by 6 bases, with 11 bases between. The CDR3 is CASSTYMGNEQFF. The CDR3 nucleotides are TGTGCCAGCAGCACCTACATGGGCAATGAGCAGTTCTTC.

This clone was counted once. The chain joins TRBV30 to TRBJ1-5; the D gene is possibly TRBD1 (6 bases). The germline V gene encodes CDR1 GTSNPN and CDR2 SVGIG (reference sequence). V lost 2 bases and J lost 6, with 14 bases in between. This CDR3 contains 14 residues. The CDR3 bases are TGTGCCTGGAGTACCGGGGGGGGGCCTCAGCCCCAGCATTTT. Residues: CAWSTGGGPQPQHF.

The rearrangement uses TRBV7-6 and TRBJ2-1; TRBD2 matches 9 bases. Trimming at V came to 4 bases and at J to 7 bases, leaving 8 bases not matched to a gene. CDR1 is SGHVS and CDR2 is FNYEAQ in the germline V gene. The CDR3 length is 15 residues. CDR3 in DNA: TGTGCCAGCAGCTCGGGACTAGCTAAGGGGAATGAGCAGTTCTTC. Protein sequence: CASSSGLAKGNEQFF.

The V call is TRBV7-9, the J call TRBJ2-7; 8 bases fit TRBD2. CDR3 length: 14 residues. Germline V gene data show CDR1 as SEHNR and CDR2 as FQNEAQ (reference sequence). J was trimmed by 0 bases and V by 5 bases; bases with no gene match: 3. The CDR3 DNA reads TGTGCCAGCAGCCCAAGCGGGAGCTCCTACGAGCAGTACTTC. It specifies CASSPSGSSYEQYF.

The rearrangement links TRBV5-6 to TRBJ1-2; D ambiguous. The CDR3 totals 13 residues. The V gene lost 0 bases and the J gene lost 6 bases, with 9 bases spanning the gap. CDR1 SGHDT and CDR2 YYEEEE come from the germline V gene. The CDR3 nucleotides are TGTGCCAGCAGCTTGGCGGGAAGCCATGGCTACACCTTC. It is translated as CASSLAGSHGYTF.

This sequence joins TRBV4-1 and TRBJ2-1, with 8 bases that match TRBD2. CDR1 and CDR2 from the germline V gene are MGHRA and YSYEKL. Trimming cost V 0 bases and J 2 bases; bases outside gene matches: 3. The CDR3 is made up of 16 amino acids. CDR3 DNA: TGCGCCAGCAGCCAAGAGGTTAGCGGGACCTACAATGAGCAGTTCTTC. Translated, it gives CASSQEVSGTYNEQFF.

The chain joins TRBV6-5 to TRBJ2-3; 7 bases align to TRBD1. This CDR3 comprises 13 residues. V lost 8 bases, J lost 5 bases, and 7 bases stayed unmatched. Germline V gene sequence: CDR1 MNHEY, CDR2 SVGAGI. CDR3 sequence reads: CASGFRDRDTQYF. Written as DNA, the CDR3 is TGTGCCAGCGGGTTCAGGGACAGAGATACGCAGTATTTT.

This chain links TRBV7-2 with TRBJ2-7, with D possibly being TRBD1 or TRBD2 (5 bases each). Germline lookup yields CDR1 SGHTA and CDR2 FQGNSA. The CDR3 runs to 14 residues. V lost 3 bases and J 3 bases, leaving 12 bases between the germline ends. CDR3: CASSLGVYGYEQYF. The CDR3 DNA reads TGTGCCAGCAGCTTGGGGGTCTACGGCTACGAGCAGTACTTC.

The V call is TRBV23-1, the J call TRBJ1-5; the D is unclear. TRBV23-1 is designated an ORF whose function remains uncertain. Trimming took 4 bases from V and 1 from J, leaving 5 bases between them. The CDR3 length is 13 residues. The CDR3 reads CASSLFSNQPQHF. The CDR3, as DNA: TGCGCCAGCAGTCTCTTCAGCAATCAGCCCCAGCATTTT.

DNA for the CDR3: TGTGCCAGCAGCTTAAGGCGCCGCGATACGCAGTATTTT. The encoded protein is CASSLRRRDTQYF. The genes are TRBV11-2 and TRBJ2-3; D ambiguous. The CDR3 loop spans 13 amino acids. Trimming took 2 bases from V and 6 from J, leaving 9 bases between them. The germline gives CDR1 SGHAT, CDR2 FQNNGV.

This chain uses TRBV4-3 with TRBJ2-7, with 8 bases fitting TRBD2. The CDR3 loop spans 15 amino acids. Germline CDR1 LGHNA, CDR2 YSLEER. Germline trimming cut 6 bases from V and 2 bases from J; bases unmatched to any gene: 9. The CDR3 region is CASRAGTSIPYEQYF. The CDR3 DNA reads as TGCGCCAGCAGGGCCGGGACTAGTATTCCCTACGAGCAGTACTTC.

The genes are TRBV13 and TRBJ1-2, with D unresolved. Germline CDR1 PRHDT, CDR2 FYEKMQ (reference sequence). The CDR3 has 13 residues. The ends were cut back, 3 bases at V and 2 bases at J, with 7 bases in the middle. The CDR3 loop is CASSFGSNYGYTF. For the CDR3, the DNA is TGTGCCAGCAGCTTTGGCAGCAACTATGGCTACACCTTC.

The V call is TRBV5-1, the J call TRBJ2-1; no definite D call. The V end lost 0 bases, the J end lost 0 bases, and 10 bases lay between the germline ends. This CDR3 has 16 amino acids. CDR1 and CDR2 from the germline V gene are SGHRS and YFSETQ. The CDR3 coding sequence is TGCGCCAGCAGCTTGGATATGGAGAGCTCCTACAATGAGCAGTTCTTC. Its translation is CASSLDMESSYNEQFF.

The chain recombines TRBV13 with TRBJ2-7; D not resolved. This CDR3 is 13 amino acids long. The germline V gene encodes CDR1 PRHDT and CDR2 FYEKMQ (reference sequence). The V and J ends lost 8 bases and 6 bases respectively, with 17 bases between them. CDR3 bases: TGTGCCAGCTCAGAAAAGATAGCCGGCGAGCAGTACTTC. Its translation: CASSEKIAGEQYF.

V and J are TRBV7-2 and TRBJ2-1, with 12 nucleotides matching TRBD2. V trimming: 5 bases; J trimming: 6 bases; junction bases outside the gene matches: 11. CDR1 is SGHTA, CDR2 FQGNSA, per germline. This CDR3 comprises 17 residues. Here the CDR3 reads CASSLRTSGILFNEQFF. Here the CDR3 DNA reads TGTGCCAGCAGCCTCAGGACTAGCGGGATCCTCTTCAATGAGCAGTTCTTC. Drawing the rest from reference TRBV7-2 and TRBJ2-1, the complete variable domain is GAGVSQSPSNKVTEKGKDVELRCDPISGHTALYWYRQSLGQGLEFLIYFQGNSAPDKSGLPSDRFSAERTGGSVSTLTIQRTQQEDSAVYLCASSLRTSGILFNEQFFGPGTRLTVL.

The chain is built from TRBV6-6 and TRBJ2-6; D perhaps matches TRBD1 (6 bases). The CDR3 spans 14 residues. Germline V gene sequence: CDR1 MNHNY, CDR2 SVGAGI (reference sequence). V shed 8 bases and J shed 2 bases, with 10 bases lying between them. CDR3 DNA: TGTGCCAGCTTTTCAGGGGCTGGGGCCAACGTCCTGACTTTC. Translating it yields CASFSGAGANVLTF.

The V gene is TRBV28, the J gene TRBJ2-5; D ambiguous. The germline V and J ends were trimmed by 6 bases and 7 bases, with 15 bases remaining between them. CDR1 MDHEN and CDR2 SYDVKM come from the germline V gene. The CDR3 loop spans 13 amino acids. CDR3 bases: TGTGCCAGCAGGCAACTTTCGATGGTGACCCAGTACTTC. Its protein product is CASRQLSMVTQYF.

The chain links TRBV2 to TRBJ1-1; weak D call: TRBD1 (5 bases). This CDR3 spans 14 amino acids. V was trimmed by 0 bases and J by 5 bases, leaving 10 bases between them. The germline CDR1 and CDR2 sequences are SNHLY and FYNNEI. The CDR3 DNA sequence: TGTGCCAGCAGTGAAGCGCGGGGGGGGACTGAAGCTTTCTTT. This gives the protein CASSEARGGTEAFF.

The V and J genes are TRBV15 and TRBJ1-1; D is unclear. CDR1 and CDR2 (germline): LNHNV, YYDKDF (reference sequence). V was pared by 0 bases and J by 1 base, with 9 bases between. This CDR3 has 15 residues. The CDR3 DNA reads as TGTGCCACCAGCAGAGATAGAACGAGGAACACTGAAGCTTTCTTT. Translated: CATSRDRTRNTEAFF.

V usage is TRBV29-1 and J usage is TRBJ2-6; D may correspond to TRBD1 or TRBD2 (5 bases each). V shed 3 bases and J shed 2 bases, with 11 bases lying between them. Germline V gene sequence: CDR1 SQVTM, CDR2 ANQGSEA. CDR3 length equals 15 residues. The CDR3 region has the DNA TGCAGCGTTGAGGTTGGGGGTGCTGGGGCCAACGTCCTGACTTTC. This sequence encodes CSVEVGGAGANVLTF.

The chain recombines TRBV11-2 with TRBJ2-7, with 12 nucleotides matching TRBD1. This CDR3 spans 13 amino acids. Per germline, CDR1 SGHAT and CDR2 FQNNGV. The junction had 4 bases not matched to a gene; V was cut back by 7 bases and J by 6 bases. This CDR3 reads CASTRDRGLEQYF. CDR3 bases: TGTGCCAGCACGCGGGACAGGGGGCTCGAGCAGTACTTC.